The T cell receptor (beta chain) described here comes from a study of PD-1 blockade in classical Hodgkin lymphoma. At the level of the study: Patients were infused with nivolumab 3 mg/kg every 2 weeks.

The data were produced by immunoSEQ multiplex PCR, yet TCRdb's version contains in-frame clones alone and is incomplete. This sample has around 65,000 clones, with roughly 88% found just once. The CDR3 extends over 13 amino acids. V was trimmed by 0 bases and J by 3 bases, leaving 6 bases between them. CDR1 MGHDK and CDR2 SYGVNS come from the germline V gene. Study-wide results and caveats: Before treatment, TCR diversity in newly diagnosed patients was reportedly lower than in healthy donors. The diversity seen at baseline in complete responders resembled that of newly diagnosed patients.

All trial patients relapsed after autologous stem cell transplantation. The patients, who had relapsed/refractory classical Hodgkin lymphoma, achieved best responses of complete response, partial response or progressive disease. Note on this clone: Its antigen is as yet unknown.

Sample: peripheral blood mononuclear cells (PBMCs), taken at baseline. The clonotype comes from a human donor with classical Hodgkin lymphoma. The rearrangement links TRBV25-1 to TRBJ2-7, with D maybe TRBD2 (6 bases). CDR3 bases: TGTGCCAGCAGTGAATACGGGAGCTACGAGCAGTACTTC. It is translated as CASSEYGSYEQYF.